A selection of T cell receptor beta chains follows, all from one sample in a study of blood T cell repertoires in COVID-19. Measured with immunoSEQ multiplex PCR; TCRdb has only the in-frame clones, and not every one. The sample comprises hundreds of thousands of clones, approximately 85% of which are singletons, and 4.5% to 6% rests with the top ten. The source material was peripheral blood. The receptor set was obtained from a man in his fifties or sixties with active or convalescent COVID-19. CDR3s include the opening cysteine and the closing phenylalanine or tryptophan. The D gene is left open where the match is weak. Not all rows give a size; the values are once, few, many and, for expanded clones, a class.

TGTGCCTGGAGACGACCGGACATCTCTGGAAACACCATATATTTT	CAWRRPDISGNTIYF	-	TRBV30	TRBJ1-3	-
TGTGCCAGCAGAAGACAGGGGAGAGATAGCAATCAGCCCCAGCATTTT	CASRRQGRDSNQPQHF	TRBD1	TRBV5-8	TRBJ1-5	-
TGTGCCAGTAGTAAGGAGGGGGGCTACACCTTC	CASSKEGGYTF	-	TRBV19	TRBJ1-2	-
TGTGCCAGCAGACCGGGACAGGGGGCAACTAATGAAAAACTGTTTTTT	CASRPGQGATNEKLFF	TRBD1	TRBV5-8	TRBJ1-4	few
TGTGCCAGCAGTATCGAGGCTAGCGGAAGAAATGAGCAGTTCTTC	CASSIEASGRNEQFF	TRBD2	TRBV2	TRBJ2-1	-
TGCGCCAGCAGTCAGACCCGGGACAGTCATCAGCCCCAGCATTTT	CASSQTRDSHQPQHF	TRBD1	TRBV23-1	TRBJ1-5	-
TGTGCCAGCAATCTAGCGCCGACCGGGGAGCTGTTTTTT	CASNLAPTGELFF	-	TRBV5-4	TRBJ2-2	-
TGTGCCAGCAGTGGACGGGAATCCTACGAGCAGTACTTC	CASSGRESYEQYF	-	TRBV2	TRBJ2-7	-
TGTGCCAGCAGTTTAGCGGGAGGTGAGCAGTTCTTC	CASSLAGGEQFF	-	TRBV12-3/TRBV12-4	TRBJ2-1	once
TGCAGCGTTGGTCATCAGGGGTTATGGGGCGAGCAGTACTTC	CSVGHQGLWGEQYF	-	TRBV29-1	TRBJ2-7	-
TGTGCCAGCAGAGTTACAGGGGCCAATGAGCAGTTCTTC	CASRVTGANEQFF	TRBD1	TRBV2	TRBJ2-1	-
TGTGCCAGCTCACCGATTTCCGGGACTAGCGAGGGGAATGAGCAGTTCTTC	CASSPISGTSEGNEQFF	TRBD2	TRBV18	TRBJ2-1	-
TGTGCCAGCAGCCAACCGGGGACTATCTACAATGAGCAGTTCTTC	CASSQPGTIYNEQFF	TRBD2	TRBV14	TRBJ2-1	-
TGCGCCAGCAGCCCGCGGCGGCAGTCGACCTACGAGCAGTACTTC	CASSPRRQSTYEQYF	-	TRBV5-1	TRBJ2-7	-
TGTGCCAGCAGCTCGGGGGATGGCTACACCTTC	CASSSGDGYTF	-	TRBV3-1/TRBV3-2	TRBJ1-2	-
TGTGCCAGCAGCTATTACCAAATCCGGGGCGCGGGGGAGACCCAGTACTTC	CASSYYQIRGAGETQYF	-	TRBV7-9	TRBJ2-5	once
TGTGCCAGCAGCTTAGGTTCGGTGGAGGCCACTGAAGCTTTCTTT	CASSLGSVEATEAFF	-	TRBV7-2	TRBJ1-1	-
TGTGCCAGCAGCAACGGACAGGGGGCTGGACAGCCCCAGCATTTT	CASSNGQGAGQPQHF	TRBD1	TRBV6-6	TRBJ1-5	once
TGTGCCAGCAGTTTAGAATCCGAGCAGTACTTC	CASSLESEQYF	-	TRBV6-5	TRBJ2-7	-
TGCGCCAGCAGTCCTGGGGCAGATCGGGAGCTGTTTTTT	CASSPGADRELFF	-	TRBV10-1	TRBJ2-2	few
TGTGCCAGCAGCTTAGGCAGACAAGAGACCCAGTACTTC	CASSLGRQETQYF	-	TRBV7-3	TRBJ2-5	-
TGTGCCAGCAGCCGAGCCTACGAGCAGTACTTC	CASSRAYEQYF	-	TRBV12-3/TRBV12-4	TRBJ2-7	-
TGTGCCAGCAGCGAAGGGGTAGGGGAGCAGTACTTC	CASSEGVGEQYF	-	TRBV11-3	TRBJ2-7	-
TGCGCCAGCAGTGAGTCAATCCAGTCTGGCTACACCTTC	CASSESIQSGYTF	-	TRBV10-1	TRBJ1-2	-
TGTGCCAGCAGTGAATATCCAAACAGCGGGATTAAGGGTACGCAGTATTTT	CASSEYPNSGIKGTQYF	TRBD2	TRBV2	TRBJ2-3	-
TGTGCCAGCAGCGCCTGGACAGGTTCTACTGGGGCCAACGTCCTGACTTTC	CASSAWTGSTGANVLTF	TRBD1	TRBV7-9	TRBJ2-6	-
TGCAGCGTTGCCGAGAGCTATGGCTACACCTTC	CSVAESYGYTF	-	TRBV29-1	TRBJ1-2	once
TGTGCCAGCAGAATGGGACAGACAACTAATGAAAAACTGTTTTTT	CASRMGQTTNEKLFF	TRBD1	TRBV2	TRBJ1-4	-
TGTGCCAGCTCACCTCAGGGTGCGGTGAACACTGAAGCTTTCTTT	CASSPQGAVNTEAFF	-	TRBV18	TRBJ1-1	-
TGTGCCAGCAGTTACCCGAATGAAAAACTGTTTTTT	CASSYPNEKLFF	-	TRBV6-2/TRBV6-3	TRBJ1-4	-
TGTGCCAGCTCACTCAGCGCTAGCACAGATACGCAGTATTTT	CASSLSASTDTQYF	-	TRBV18	TRBJ2-3	once
TGCGCCACCCATCAACTCACAGATACGCAGTATTTT	CATHQLTDTQYF	-	TRBV10-2	TRBJ2-3	once
TGTGCCAGCAGCTTAAACTCCGGGAGGGCCTTAGATACGCAGTATTTT	CASSLNSGRALDTQYF	TRBD2	TRBV11-2	TRBJ2-3	-
TGTGCCAGCAGCTTAGCCCCCCTAGCGGGCACAGATACGCAGTATTTT	CASSLAPLAGTDTQYF	TRBD2	TRBV7-2	TRBJ2-3	-
TGTGCCAGCTCACCACGACAGGGGGCCAGGTACGAGCAGTACTTC	CASSPRQGARYEQYF	TRBD1	TRBV18	TRBJ2-7	-
TGTGCCAGTAGTATCGGGACAGCCAACACTGAAGCTTTCTTT	CASSIGTANTEAFF	TRBD1	TRBV19	TRBJ1-1	-
TGTGCCAGCAGTTTAGGTAATGTAGCTTTCTTT	CASSLGNVAFF	-	TRBV12-3/TRBV12-4	TRBJ1-1	-
TGTGCCAGCAGCCTGAGCGGTGTCTCCTACAATGAGCAGTTCTTC	CASSLSGVSYNEQFF	-	TRBV7-8	TRBJ2-1	-
TGCGCCAGCAGTACCGACAGGGGTGGGTTCTATGGCTACACCTTC	CASSTDRGGFYGYTF	TRBD1	TRBV5-1	TRBJ1-2	-
TGTGCCAGCAGCCCGGGGACAGGAGGAAACACCATATATTTT	CASSPGTGGNTIYF	TRBD1	TRBV7-8	TRBJ1-3	-
TGCGCCAGCAGATCCCTAGTCAATGAGCAGTTCTTC	CASRSLVNEQFF	-	TRBV10-2	TRBJ2-1	once
TGTGCCAGCAGTTTAGGGAGGAACACTGAAGCTTTCTTT	CASSLGRNTEAFF	-	TRBV27	TRBJ1-1	few
TGTGCCAGCAGCGAGAGGTGGTTGTCACCCCTCCACTTT	CASSERWLSPLHF	-	TRBV27	TRBJ1-6	few
TGTGCCAGCAGTGATATGGGTCAGAGGAATTCACCCCTCCACTTT	CASSDMGQRNSPLHF	-	TRBV25-1	TRBJ1-6	-
TGTGCTAGTGGGTCCCCCCCCCTGACTAGCGGGAGGATCTTC	CASGSPPLTSGRIF	TRBD2	TRBV12-5	TRBJ2-1	-
TGCGCCAGCAGCTTGGAAGGGGATTCCACCTACGAGCAGTACTTC	CASSLEGDSTYEQYF	-	TRBV5-1	TRBJ2-7	-
TGTGCCAGTAGTATAGGGGCCGACACAGATACGCAGTATTTT	CASSIGADTDTQYF	-	TRBV19	TRBJ2-3	-
TGTGCCAGCAACCCAGGAGGGGCCTACCTCCCTCGGGGTTCACCCCTCCACTTT	CASNPGGAYLPRGSPLHF	-	TRBV28	TRBJ1-6	-
TGTGCCAGCAGTTCCCTAGCGGGGGGGACCGGGGAGCTGTTTTTT	CASSSLAGGTGELFF	TRBD2	TRBV2	TRBJ2-2	once
TGCGCCAGCAGCCAAGCGGTTCTCCAAGAGACCCAGTACTTC	CASSQAVLQETQYF	-	TRBV4-1	TRBJ2-5	-
TGTGCCAGCAGCATCGGAGCGGGAGGGCTAGATACGCAGTATTTT	CASSIGAGGLDTQYF	TRBD2	TRBV5-5	TRBJ2-3	-